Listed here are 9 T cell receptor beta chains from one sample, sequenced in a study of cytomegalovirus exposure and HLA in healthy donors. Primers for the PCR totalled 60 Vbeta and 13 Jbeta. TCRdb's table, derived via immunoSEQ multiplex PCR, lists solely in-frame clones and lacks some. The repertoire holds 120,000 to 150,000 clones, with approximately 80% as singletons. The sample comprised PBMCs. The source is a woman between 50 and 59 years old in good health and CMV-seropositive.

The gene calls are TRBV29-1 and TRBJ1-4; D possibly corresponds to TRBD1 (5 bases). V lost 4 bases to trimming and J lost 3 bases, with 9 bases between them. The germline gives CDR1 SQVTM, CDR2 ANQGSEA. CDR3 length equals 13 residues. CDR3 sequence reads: CSVAKGPNEKLFF. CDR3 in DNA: TGCAGCGTTGCTAAGGGGCCTAATGAAAAACTGTTTTTT.

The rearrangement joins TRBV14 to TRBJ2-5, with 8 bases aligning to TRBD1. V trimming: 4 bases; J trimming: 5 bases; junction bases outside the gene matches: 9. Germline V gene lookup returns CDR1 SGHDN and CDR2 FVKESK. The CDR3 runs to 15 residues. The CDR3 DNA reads TGTGCCAGCAGCCCTCGACAGGGGAGGAGGGAGACCCAGTACTTC. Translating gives CASSPRQGRRETQYF.

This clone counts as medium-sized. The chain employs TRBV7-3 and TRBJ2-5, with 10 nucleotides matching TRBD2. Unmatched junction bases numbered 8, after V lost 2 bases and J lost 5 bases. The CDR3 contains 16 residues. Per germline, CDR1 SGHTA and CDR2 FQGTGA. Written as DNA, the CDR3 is TGTGCCAGCAGCTTATTTTTTAGCGGGGGGCTGGAGACCCAGTACTTC. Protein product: CASSLFFSGGLETQYF. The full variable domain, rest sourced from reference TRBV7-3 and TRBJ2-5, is GAGVSQTPSNKVTEKGKYVELRCDPISGHTALYWYRQSLGQGPEFLIYFQGTGAADDSGLPNDRFFAVRPEGSVSTLKIQRTERGDSAVYLCASSLFFSGGLETQYFGPGTRLLVL.

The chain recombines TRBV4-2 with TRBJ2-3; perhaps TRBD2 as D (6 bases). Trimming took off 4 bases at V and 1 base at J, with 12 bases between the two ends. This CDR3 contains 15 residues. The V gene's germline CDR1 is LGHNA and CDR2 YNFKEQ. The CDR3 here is CASSRLAPRTDTQYF. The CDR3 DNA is TGTGCCAGCAGCCGTCTAGCGCCCCGCACAGATACGCAGTATTTT.

CDR3 in DNA: TGCGCCAGCAGTACGACGGGACTTCCGCGGGACGAGCAGTACTTC. Translating gives CASSTTGLPRDEQYF. The chain recombines TRBV5-1 with TRBJ2-7; TRBD2 might be the D (6 bases). CDR1 and CDR2 from the germline V gene are SGHRS and YFSETQ. This CDR3 spans 15 amino acids. With 5 bases removed from V and 5 bases from J, the gap between germline ends came to 20 bases.

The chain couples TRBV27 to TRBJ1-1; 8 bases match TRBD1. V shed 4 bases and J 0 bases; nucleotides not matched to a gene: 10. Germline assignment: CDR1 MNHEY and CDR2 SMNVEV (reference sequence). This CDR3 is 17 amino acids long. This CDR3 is CASSSLAGGELNTEAFF. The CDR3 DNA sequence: TGTGCCAGCAGTTCTCTGGCAGGGGGCGAATTGAACACTGAAGCTTTCTTT.

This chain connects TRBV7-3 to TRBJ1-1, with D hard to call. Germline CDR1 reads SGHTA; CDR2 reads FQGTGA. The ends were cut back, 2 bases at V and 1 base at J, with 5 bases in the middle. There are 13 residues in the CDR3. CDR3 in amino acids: CASSLRGNTEAFF. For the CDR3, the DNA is TGTGCCAGCAGCTTACGAGGGAACACTGAAGCTTTCTTT.

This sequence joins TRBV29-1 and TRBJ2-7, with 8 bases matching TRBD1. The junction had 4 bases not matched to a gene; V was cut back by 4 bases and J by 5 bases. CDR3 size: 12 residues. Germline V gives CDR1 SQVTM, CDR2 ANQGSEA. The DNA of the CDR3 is TGCAGCGTTGGGCAGGGGGCGAACGAGCAGTACTTC. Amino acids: CSVGQGANEQYF.

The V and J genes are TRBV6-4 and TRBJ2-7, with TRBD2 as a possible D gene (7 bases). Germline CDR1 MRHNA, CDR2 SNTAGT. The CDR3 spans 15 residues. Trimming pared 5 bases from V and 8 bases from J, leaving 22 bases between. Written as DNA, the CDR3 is TGTGCCAGCAGTCCTAACAGGGAGGGACTATACCAGCAGTACTTC. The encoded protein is CASSPNREGLYQQYF.